The 24 T cell receptor beta chains reported below all come from one sample, sequenced in a study of cytomegalovirus exposure and HLA in healthy donors. PCR used 60 Vbeta primers and 13 Jbeta primers. Sequenced by immunoSEQ multiplex PCR; TCRdb stores in-frame clones only, minus some. The sample includes 200,000 or so clones, around 77% of them seen just once. Sequenced: PBMCs. The receptors originated from a woman in her thirties in good health and CMV-seronegative.

J is TRBJ1-4 and V is TRBV7-6; TRBD1 agrees at 7 bases. CDR1 and CDR2 from the germline V gene are SGHVS and FNYEAQ. The CDR3 is made up of 15 amino acids. The V gene end was trimmed by 5 bases and the J gene end by 5 bases; junction bases not matched to a gene: 8. CDR3 sequence: CASSPTGYANEKLFF. CDR3 DNA: TGTGCCAGCAGCCCGACAGGGTATGCGAATGAAAAACTGTTTTTT.

This clone has just one count. This rearrangement joins TRBV6-1 to TRBJ1-5; D unclear. Germline V lookup: CDR1 MNHNS, CDR2 SASEGT. This CDR3 has 13 residues. The ends were cut back, 8 bases at V and 4 bases at J, with 12 bases in the middle. In nucleotides, the CDR3 is TGTGCCAGCGTTAGACAAGAAAATCAGCCCCAGCATTTT. This translates into CASVRQENQPQHF.

The V and J genes are TRBV10-3 and TRBJ1-2; no reliable D call. The germline gives CDR1 ENHRY, CDR2 SYGVKD. Trimming removed 0 bases from V and 7 bases from J, with 15 bases in between. The CDR3 sequence is 15 residues long. CDR3 loop: CAISESLFSYGGYTF. In DNA form, the CDR3 reads TGTGCCATCAGTGAGTCCCTGTTTTCCTATGGTGGCTACACCTTC.

This clone was recorded only once. The chain carries TRBV7-2 and TRBJ2-5; 10 bases map to TRBD2. Germline assignment: CDR1 SGHTA and CDR2 FQGNSA. Trimming took 1 base from V and 4 from J; bases not matched to a gene: 9. This CDR3 has 17 amino acids. The DNA for the CDR3 is TGTGCCAGCAGCTTAGGTCTAGCGGGAGTGGGGGGAGAGACCCAGTACTTC. Protein sequence: CASSLGLAGVGGETQYF. Using reference TRBV7-2 and TRBJ2-5 for the parts outside the CDR3, the full variable domain is GAGVSQSPSNKVTEKGKDVELRCDPISGHTALYWYRQSLGQGLEFLIYFQGNSAPDKSGLPSDRFSAERTGGSVSTLTIQRTQQEDSAVYLCASSLGLAGVGGETQYFGPGTRLLVL.

The chain joins TRBV4-1 to TRBJ1-2; a weak D match, TRBD1 (5 bases). The CDR3 contains 15 residues. V was trimmed by 1 base and J by 2 bases, leaving 11 bases between them. CDR1 is MGHRA, CDR2 YSYEKL, per germline. The CDR3 protein is CASSQGGGANYGYTF. CDR3 coding DNA: TGCGCCAGCAGCCAAGGGGGAGGGGCGAACTATGGCTACACCTTC.

V and J are TRBV5-6 and TRBJ2-2; 8 nucleotides align to TRBD1. The germline V gene has CDR1 SGHDT and CDR2 YYEEEE. The CDR3 has 18 residues. The trim removed 4 bases at V and 0 bases at J, leaving 11 bases unmatched. In nucleotides, the CDR3 is TGTGCCAGCAGCCTTCTGACAGGGGTCCCCTCGAACACCGGGGAGCTGTTTTTT. As protein: CASSLLTGVPSNTGELFF. Drawing the rest from reference TRBV5-6 and TRBJ2-2, the complete variable domain is DAGVTQSPTHLIKTRGQQVTLRCSPKSGHDTVSWYQQALGQGPQFIFQYYEEEERQRGNFPDRFSGHQFPNYSSELNVNALLLGDSALYLCASSLLTGVPSNTGELFFGEGSRLTVL.

The gene calls are TRBV5-1 and TRBJ1-2; D may be TRBD1 (5 bases). The germline V and J ends were trimmed by 3 bases and 2 bases, with 11 bases remaining between them. Looked up from germline, CDR1 is SGHRS and CDR2 is YFSETQ. The CDR3 runs 14 residues. The CDR3 sequence: CASSWDSPNYGYTF. The CDR3 nucleotides read TGCGCCAGCAGCTGGGACTCCCCCAACTATGGCTACACCTTC.

The chain uses TRBV21-1 and TRBJ1-4; whether TRBD1, the table's D call, matches the DNA was not checked. TRBV21-1 is assigned pseudogene status. The CDR3 loop spans 15 amino acids. CDR3 loop: CASSPRQGTNEKLFF. DNA for the CDR3: TGTGCCAGCAGCCCTCGACAGGGAACTAATGAAAAACTGTTTTTT.

The gene calls are TRBV6-5 and TRBJ2-1; 12 bases are a match to TRBD2. Germline V gene data show CDR1 as MNHEY and CDR2 as SVGAGI. This CDR3 spans 15 amino acids. V dropped 4 bases and J dropped 7; count of bases not matched to a gene: 5. The CDR3 is CASSSSGGAGNEQFF. The CDR3 bases are TGTGCCAGCAGTTCTAGCGGGGGGGCCGGTAATGAGCAGTTCTTC.

This sequence joins TRBV27 and TRBJ2-1, with D tentatively TRBD2 (5 bases). CDR1 and CDR2 from the germline V gene are MNHEY and SMNVEV (reference sequence). This CDR3 contains 16 residues. The V end lost 6 bases, the J end lost 0 bases, and 15 bases lay between the germline ends. As DNA, the CDR3 is TGTGCCAGCAGAACCGGGGTCCACGTCTCCTACAATGAGCAGTTCTTC. Encoded protein: CASRTGVHVSYNEQFF.

This chain uses TRBV19 with TRBJ2-7, with 8 bases matching TRBD1. Germline assignment: CDR1 LNHDA and CDR2 SQIVND (reference sequence). V lost 7 bases to trimming and J lost 7 bases; unmatched junction nucleotides: 9. The CDR3 is 13 residues long. The CDR3 coding sequence is TGTGCCAGTACGTACCAGGGGGCAAGGGAGCAGTACTTC. Amino acid sequence: CASTYQGAREQYF. The full variable domain, with the rest looked up from reference TRBV19 and TRBJ2-7, is DGGITQSPKYLFRKEGQNVTLSCEQNLNHDAMYWYRQDPGQGLRLIYYSQIVNDFQKGDIAEGYSVSREKKESFPLTVTSAQKNPTAFYLCASTYQGAREQYFGPGTRLTVT.

The chain has TRBV28 and TRBJ2-7, with 11 bases identical to TRBD2. The CDR3 spans 16 residues. CDR1 and CDR2 (germline): MDHEN, SYDVKM. V dropped 6 bases and J dropped 3; count of bases not matched to a gene: 10. The DNA for the CDR3 is TGTGCCAGCAGCACATTACTAGCGGGAGTGAGCTACGAGCAGTACTTC. Protein product: CASSTLLAGVSYEQYF.

The V gene is TRBV6-5, the J gene TRBJ2-5; 7 bases agree with TRBD1. J lost 4 bases, V lost 2 bases, and 7 bases had no gene match. Per the germline V gene, CDR1 is MNHEY and CDR2 is SVGAGI. The CDR3 is 15 residues long. CDR3 nucleotides: TGTGCCAGCAGTTACGGGACAGTAATAGGAGAGACCCAGTACTTC. Amino acid sequence: CASSYGTVIGETQYF.

In its sample, this clone was seen once. The chain combines TRBV12-5 with TRBJ2-2; D is possibly TRBD1 (5 bases). V was cut by 4 bases and J by 1 base, with 10 bases left in between. The CDR3 sequence is 15 residues long. Germline-derived CDR1 and CDR2 are LGHNT and FRNRAP. The CDR3 region is CASGWGPGNTGELFF. The CDR3 DNA reads as TGTGCTAGTGGTTGGGGCCCAGGGAACACCGGGGAGCTGTTTTTT.

This clone turned up a few times. The chain uses TRBV30 and TRBJ2-5, with TRBD1 as a possible D gene (5 bases). The CDR3 covers 13 residues. V was cut by 2 bases and J by 5 bases, with 12 bases left in between. CDR1 is GTSNPN and CDR2 is SVGIG in the germline V gene (reference sequence). CDR3 protein: CAWSTGPQETQYF. The CDR3 DNA follows: TGTGCCTGGAGTACAGGCCCCCAGGAGACCCAGTACTTC. The full variable domain, with the rest looked up from reference TRBV30 and TRBJ2-5, is SQTIHQWPATLVQPVGSPLSLECTVEGTSNPNLYWYRQAAGRGLQLLFYSVGIGQISSEVPQNLSASRPQDRQFILSSKKLLLSDSGFYLCAWSTGPQETQYFGPGTRLLVL.

The rearrangement uses TRBV19 and TRBJ1-1; 7 bases map to TRBD1. This CDR3 is built from 15 residues. V lost 3 bases to trimming and J lost 3 bases; unmatched junction nucleotides: 7. Germline loops: CDR1 LNHDA, CDR2 SQIVND (reference sequence). CDR3: CASSIDRELDTEAFF. In DNA, the CDR3 is TGTGCCAGTAGTATCGACAGGGAGTTGGACACTGAAGCTTTCTTT. Together with reference TRBV19 and TRBJ1-1, the CDR3 gives the full variable domain: DGGITQSPKYLFRKEGQNVTLSCEQNLNHDAMYWYRQDPGQGLRLIYYSQIVNDFQKGDIAEGYSVSREKKESFPLTVTSAQKNPTAFYLCASSIDRELDTEAFFGQGTRLTVV.

This clone appeared a single time. The V gene is TRBV6-4, the J gene TRBJ1-4, with D possibly being TRBD1 (5 bases). The V end lost 8 bases, the J end lost 4 bases, and 17 bases lay between the germline ends. This CDR3 comprises 15 residues. CDR1 is MRHNA, CDR2 SNTAGT, per germline. The CDR3 sequence: CASGALRDGNEKLFF. The CDR3 region has the DNA TGTGCCAGCGGGGCTTTAAGGGATGGTAATGAAAAACTGTTTTTT.

The chain joins TRBV10-3 to TRBJ2-3, with 9 nucleotides matching TRBD1. Germline CDR1 is ENHRY and CDR2 is SYGVKD. V gave up 6 bases and J gave up 3 bases; unmatched junction bases: 4. CDR3 length: 14 residues. The CDR3 protein is CAISRDRATDTQYF. DNA of the CDR3: TGTGCCATCAGCCGGGACAGGGCGACAGATACGCAGTATTTT.

Concerning this clone itself: In the same sample, other DNA sequences code for this CDR3. This rearrangement joins TRBV6-5 to TRBJ2-7; no reliable D call. The germline V gene encodes CDR1 MNHEY and CDR2 SVGAGI. Trimming cost V 0 bases and J 1 base, with 4 bases left between them. This CDR3 comprises 13 residues. The CDR3 DNA follows: TGTGCCAGCAGTTACTCGAGTTCCTACGAGCAGTACTTC. Protein product: CASSYSSSYEQYF.

This clone has just a few counts. J is TRBJ2-5 and V is TRBV18, with D hard to call. The CDR3 extends over 14 amino acids. Germline CDR1 KGHSH, CDR2 LQKENI. V gave up 3 bases and J gave up 0 bases, with 8 bases separating them. CDR3 nucleotide sequence: TGTGCCAGCTCACCGCGTGCCTACCAAGAGACCCAGTACTTC. As protein: CASSPRAYQETQYF.

A word on this clone: One end of the junction fails to match germline, which may point to a read error. This chain uses TRBV7-9 with TRBJ1-5; D is unclear. This CDR3 region has 12 residues. Germline V gene data show CDR1 as SEHNR and CDR2 as FQNEAQ (reference sequence). CDR3 sequence reads: CSSSPLNQPQHF. CDR3 coding DNA: TGTTCCAGCAGCCCATTGAATCAGCCCCAGCATTTT.

The chain's CDR3 is CASTAEASGELFF. CDR3 in DNA: TGTGCCAGCACCGCCGAGGCTAGCGGGGAGCTGTTTTTT. The chain is built from TRBV2 and TRBJ2-2, with D hard to call. Germline values: CDR1 SNHLY, CDR2 FYNNEI. V was pared by 7 bases and J by 7 bases, with 13 bases between. This CDR3 contains 13 residues.

This rearrangement joins TRBV19 to TRBJ2-1, with 9 nucleotides matching TRBD1. V lost 4 bases, J lost 3 bases, and 4 bases stayed unmatched. The CDR3 length is 15 residues. Germline values: CDR1 LNHDA, CDR2 SQIVND (reference sequence). CDR3 nucleotides: TGTGCCAGTAGTAAACCGGGACAGGGCTACAATGAGCAGTTCTTC. Translation: CASSKPGQGYNEQFF.

The rearrangement joins TRBV13 to TRBJ2-3; D perhaps matches TRBD2 (5 bases). V shed 5 bases and J shed 2 bases, with 14 bases lying between them. CDR3 size: 15 residues. The germline gives CDR1 PRHDT, CDR2 FYEKMQ (reference sequence). CDR3 amino acids: CASSRPGSSTDTQYF. The DNA of the CDR3 is TGTGCCAGCAGCCGCCCGGGGAGTTCCACAGATACGCAGTATTTT.